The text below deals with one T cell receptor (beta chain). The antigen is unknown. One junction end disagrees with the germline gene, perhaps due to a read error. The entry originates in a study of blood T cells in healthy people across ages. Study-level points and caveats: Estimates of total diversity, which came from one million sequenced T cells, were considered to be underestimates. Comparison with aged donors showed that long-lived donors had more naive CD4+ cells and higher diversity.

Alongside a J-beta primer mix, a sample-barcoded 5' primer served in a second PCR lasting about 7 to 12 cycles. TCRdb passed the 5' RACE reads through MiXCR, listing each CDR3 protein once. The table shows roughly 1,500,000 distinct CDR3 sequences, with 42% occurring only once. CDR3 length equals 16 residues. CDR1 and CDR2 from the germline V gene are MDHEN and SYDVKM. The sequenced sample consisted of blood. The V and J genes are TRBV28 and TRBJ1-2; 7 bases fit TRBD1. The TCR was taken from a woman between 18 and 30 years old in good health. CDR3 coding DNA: TGTACCAGCAAGGGGGCACAGGCGGACATTAACTATGGCTACACCTTC. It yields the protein CTSKGAQADINYGYTF.